This T cell receptor (beta chain) was found in a study of shared clonotypes between healthy human individuals. For the study at large: The plates for each donor numbered three CD4 naive, three CD4 memory, two CD8 naive and one CD8 memory.

CD45RO-negative, CCR7-positively selected cells formed the naive CD8 fraction, excluding terminally differentiated effector memory CD45RA+ cells. Study-level results: Sample collection involved blood only; tissue repertoires are likely different. Relative to their counterparts shared across all four donors, non-shared clonotypes exhibited diminished generation probabilities.

CDR3 length equals 17 residues. Germline trimming cut 1 base from V and 5 bases from J; bases unmatched to any gene: 9. CDR1 and CDR2 from the germline V gene are LNHNV and YYDKDF (reference sequence). Notes on this clone: Its cognate antigen is unknown.

In the authors' workflow: For the immunoSEQ data, sequences were junction-only without quality scores, so filtering differed. TCRdb's table, derived via immunoSEQ multiplex PCR, lists solely in-frame clones and lacks some. From that table come the V and J calls and clone size; the DNA was used to work out D and trimming. The table shows about 610,000 clones, with approximately 96% occurring only once. This TCR was sampled from a woman in her thirties in good health. Sequenced material: naive CD8+ T cells sorted from blood. The V and J genes are TRBV15 and TRBJ2-1, with 9 bases fitting TRBD1. The CDR3 here is CATSRAIGTGRNNEQFF. CDR3 bases: TGTGCCACCAGCAGAGCCATAGGGACAGGGAGGAACAATGAGCAGTTCTTC.